These 28 T cell receptor beta chains came from one sample sequenced in a study of shared clonotypes between healthy human individuals. TCRdb's table, derived via immunoSEQ multiplex PCR, lists solely in-frame clones and lacks some. The top ten hold 1% to 1.3% of the sample, which has some 2,000,000 clones, less than 95% seen once. The naive CD8 fraction comprised CD45RO-negative cells positively selected for CCR7 and excluded terminally differentiated effector memory CD45RA+ cells. The specimen sequenced was naive CD8+ T cells sorted from blood. The receptors were gathered from a man aged 18 to 29 in good health.

As regards this clone: Other nucleotide sequences from this sample produce the same CDR3. The chain carries TRBV19 and TRBJ1-2, with D possibly matching TRBD1 (6 bases). V was pared by 8 bases and J by 0 bases, with 13 bases between. The V gene's germline CDR1 is LNHDA and CDR2 SQIVND (reference sequence). The CDR3 sequence is 14 residues long. CDR3 in DNA: TGTGCCAGTGTTGCCAGGGGCACTAACTATGGCTACACCTTC. It encodes CASVARGTNYGYTF.

This clone has only a few counts. The chain has TRBV6-1 and TRBJ1-5, with no clear D. Germline CDR1 is MNHNS and CDR2 is SASEGT. V gave up 8 bases and J gave up 4 bases, with 12 bases separating them. The CDR3 length is 13 residues. The CDR3 here is CASFAGSNQPQHF. CDR3 nucleotide sequence: TGTGCCAGCTTCGCCGGAAGTAATCAGCCCCAGCATTTT.

This chain links TRBV10-3 with TRBJ2-7; D might be TRBD2 (5 bases). The V gene lost 3 bases and the J gene lost 5 bases, with 14 bases spanning the gap. CDR1 and CDR2 (germline): ENHRY, SYGVKD. The CDR3 sequence is 14 residues long. The CDR3 reads CAISDGEGNDEQYF. In DNA, the CDR3 is TGTGCCATCAGTGACGGGGAAGGGAATGACGAGCAGTACTTC.

This chain uses TRBV27 with TRBJ1-2, with TRBD1 identical over 9 bases. V was pared by 5 bases and J by 8 bases, with 9 bases of the junction left unmatched. The CDR3 totals 14 residues. Germline V lookup: CDR1 MNHEY, CDR2 SMNVEV (reference sequence). CDR3 sequence reads: CASSMGQGLYGYTF. DNA for the CDR3: TGTGCCAGCAGTATGGGACAGGGCTTATACGGCTACACCTTC.

The V and J genes are TRBV5-5 and TRBJ1-2, with unresolved D. This CDR3 has 11 residues. Trimming shortened V by 1 base and J by 8 bases, and 6 bases separated the two germline ends. From germline, CDR1 is SGHKS and CDR2 YYEKEE (reference sequence). In DNA, the CDR3 is TGTGCCAGCAGCTTGTTACAAGGCTACACCTTC. It specifies CASSLLQGYTF. The entire variable domain, with the rest obtained from reference TRBV5-5 and TRBJ1-2, is as follows: DAGVTQSPTHLIKTRGQQVTLRCSPISGHKSVSWYQQVLGQGPQFIFQYYEKEERGRGNFPDRFSARQFPNYSSELNVNALLLGDSALYLCASSLLQGYTFGSGTRLTVV.

V and J are TRBV25-1 and TRBJ2-1; D remains ambiguous. CDR3 length: 13 residues. Per germline, CDR1 MGHDK and CDR2 SYGVNS. The V and J ends lost 4 bases and 3 bases respectively, with 7 bases between them. CDR3 amino acids: CASSGSRYNEQFF. The DNA for the CDR3 is TGTGCCAGCAGTGGCTCACGCTACAATGAGCAGTTCTTC.

V is TRBV6-1 and J is TRBJ2-7, with TRBD1 matching over 10 bases. This CDR3 comprises 15 residues. J was trimmed by 5 bases and V by 6 bases; bases with no gene match: 10. Germline V gene data show CDR1 as MNHNS and CDR2 as SASEGT. CDR3 residues: CASRSPGQGLHEQYF. As DNA, the CDR3 is TGTGCCAGCAGGAGTCCGGGACAGGGGTTACACGAGCAGTACTTC.

This rearrangement joins TRBV15 to TRBJ1-2, with D unclear. Germline V lookup: CDR1 LNHNV, CDR2 YYDKDF (reference sequence). V was pared by 0 bases and J by 4 bases, with 9 bases between. This CDR3 has 14 residues. The CDR3, as DNA: TGTGCCACCAGCAGAGATACAGAGAGCTATGGCTACACCTTC. Translating gives CATSRDTESYGYTF.

The count of this clone is one. The gene calls are TRBV9 and TRBJ1-1; D is unresolved. Per germline, CDR1 SGDLS and CDR2 YYNGEE. This CDR3 spans 15 amino acids. V lost 0 bases, J lost 1 base, and 10 bases lay in between. The CDR3 DNA is TGTGCCAGCAGCGTAGATGAGGGTGGGAACACTGAAGCTTTCTTT. Its translation: CASSVDEGGNTEAFF.

V usage is TRBV9 and J usage is TRBJ1-2; no reliable D call. V was shortened by 3 bases and J by 5 bases, with 17 bases between the two germline ends. This CDR3 contains 15 residues. Germline V gives CDR1 SGDLS, CDR2 YYNGEE. The CDR3 DNA reads TGTGCCAGCAGCGCTTGGGTCTCGGCCGGTTATGGCTACACCTTC. This translates into CASSAWVSAGYGYTF. The full variable domain, with the rest looked up from reference TRBV9 and TRBJ1-2, is DSGVTQTPKHLITATGQRVTLRCSPRSGDLSVYWYQQSLDQGLQFLIQYYNGEERAKGNILERFSAQQFPDLHSELNLSSLELGDSALYFCASSAWVSAGYGYTFGSGTRLTVV.

The chain employs TRBV11-3 and TRBJ2-2; TRBD1 might be the D (6 bases). The germline CDR1 and CDR2 sequences are SGHNT and YENEEA. The CDR3 has 15 residues. Trimming cost V 7 bases and J 6 bases, with 18 bases left between them. In DNA form, the CDR3 reads TGTGCCAGCACCGAGTTGGGGGCAGGAGCCGGGGAGCTGTTTTTT. It is translated as CASTELGAGAGELFF.

The chain links TRBV30 to TRBJ1-1, with 8 bases aligning to TRBD1. The CDR3 covers 15 residues. Per the germline V gene, CDR1 is GTSNPN and CDR2 is SVGIG (reference sequence). Trimming took 0 bases from V and 1 from J; bases not matched to a gene: 4. CDR3 sequence: CAWSVRGQANTEAFF. CDR3 sequence (DNA): TGTGCCTGGAGTGTACGGGGACAGGCGAACACTGAAGCTTTCTTT.

The rearrangement links TRBV6-6 to TRBJ2-7, with 10 bases fitting TRBD1. The CDR3 spans 15 residues. V dropped 5 bases and J dropped 3; count of bases not matched to a gene: 7. CDR1 is MNHNY and CDR2 is SVGAGI in the germline V gene (reference sequence). Written as DNA, the CDR3 is TGTGCCAGCAGTCGTCCCGGGACAGGGGACTACGAGCAGTACTTC. Translation: CASSRPGTGDYEQYF.

The chain links TRBV30 to TRBJ1-1; D gene ambiguous. The CDR3 runs 13 residues. V lost 0 bases and J lost 11, with 16 bases in between. The germline gives CDR1 GTSNPN, CDR2 SVGIG (reference sequence). The CDR3 DNA reads TGTGCCTGGAGTGTAGGGTCGGGCGTCCCGGCTTTCTTT. Amino acid sequence: CAWSVGSGVPAFF.

The chain uses TRBV27 and TRBJ2-3; 7 bases agree with TRBD1. The CDR3 is made up of 15 amino acids. Germline CDR1 and CDR2: MNHEY and SMNVEV (reference sequence). The junction had 5 bases not matched to a gene; V was cut back by 5 bases and J by 0 bases. The CDR3 DNA reads as TGTGCCAGCAGTATGTGGACAGGTAGCACAGATACGCAGTATTTT. Its protein is CASSMWTGSTDTQYF.

The chain is built from TRBV11-2 and TRBJ2-3; TRBD1 aligns across 8 bases. The V gene end was trimmed by 5 bases and the J gene end by 5 bases; junction bases not matched to a gene: 9. The CDR3 is 15 amino acids. Germline V gene sequence: CDR1 SGHAT, CDR2 FQNNGV. CDR3 in amino acids: CASSVTGAGIDTQYF. In DNA form, the CDR3 reads TGTGCCAGCAGCGTGACAGGGGCCGGTATAGATACGCAGTATTTT.

The genes are TRBV25-1 and TRBJ1-4; 9 bases align to TRBD1. The CDR3 is 17 residues long. J lost 8 bases, V lost 4 bases, and 14 bases had no gene match. The V gene's germline CDR1 is MGHDK and CDR2 SYGVNS. The CDR3 sequence: CASSVDRGNLRLEKLFF. The CDR3 nucleotides are TGTGCCAGCAGTGTTGACAGGGGGAACTTAAGGTTGGAAAAACTGTTTTTT.

V usage is TRBV30 and J usage is TRBJ2-7; 8 bases are a match to TRBD2. With V trimmed by 0 bases and J by 2 bases, 15 bases remained unmatched. Germline assignment: CDR1 GTSNPN and CDR2 SVGIG (reference sequence). This CDR3 comprises 18 residues. The CDR3 loop reads CAWSVWRGEYKSPYEQYF. CDR3 nucleotides: TGTGCCTGGAGTGTATGGCGGGGGGAATACAAGTCCCCCTACGAGCAGTACTTC.

The rearrangement joins TRBV13 to TRBJ2-7, with D possibly TRBD2 on 5 matching bases. This CDR3 is built from 14 residues. CDR1 is PRHDT and CDR2 is FYEKMQ in the germline V gene (reference sequence). V shed 1 base and J shed 7 bases, with 14 bases lying between them. As DNA, the CDR3 is TGTGCCAGCAGCTTAGCGGGAAACTTCCGGGAGCAGTACTTC. This translates into CASSLAGNFREQYF.

This clone appeared once. The rearrangement links TRBV10-2 to TRBJ2-7; weak D call: TRBD2 (5 bases). The CDR3 contains 11 residues. The germline V gene encodes CDR1 WSHSY and CDR2 SAAADI. Between the trimmed V and J ends, which lost 8 bases and 6 bases, there was a span of 11 bases. This chain's CDR3 is CASLSGREQYF. CDR3 nucleotide sequence: TGCGCCAGCCTAAGCGGCCGCGAGCAGTACTTC.

In DNA, the CDR3 is TGTGCCAGCAGTGAATTGGAGGGAGCCTCTGGAAACACCATATATTTT. Translation: CASSELEGASGNTIYF. The chain joins TRBV6-1 to TRBJ1-3; the D is unclear. V lost 2 bases, J lost 0 bases, and 11 bases lay in between. Germline V lookup: CDR1 MNHNS, CDR2 SASEGT. CDR3 length: 16 amino acids.

The chain couples TRBV30 to TRBJ1-4, with D possibly being TRBD1 (5 bases). V lost 1 base and J 7 bases, leaving 16 bases between the germline ends. The CDR3 has 15 residues. The V gene's germline CDR1 is GTSNPN and CDR2 SVGIG (reference sequence). CDR3 DNA sequence: TGTGCCTGGAGTGAAAGGGGCGGGGAAGGTGAAAAACTGTTTTTT. It specifies CAWSERGGEGEKLFF.

V gene TRBV27 combines with J gene TRBJ1-2; 10 bases line up with TRBD1. J was trimmed by 2 bases and V by 5 bases; bases with no gene match: 8. Per germline, CDR1 MNHEY and CDR2 SMNVEV (reference sequence). This CDR3 is built from 16 residues. The DNA of the CDR3 is TGTGCCAGCAGTACCTCTAAGGGACAGGGGAACTATGGCTACACCTTC. Protein product: CASSTSKGQGNYGYTF.

The chain combines TRBV4-1 with TRBJ1-1; no firm D call. The CDR3 is made up of 14 amino acids. Germline lookup yields CDR1 MGHRA and CDR2 YSYEKL. Trimming cost V 1 base and J 1 base, with 7 bases left between them. CDR3 coding DNA: TGCGCCAGCAGCCAAGGGAGCAAGAACACTGAAGCTTTCTTT. Translated: CASSQGSKNTEAFF.

This clone was recorded once. This same CDR3 is encoded by further DNA sequences in the sample. The chain links TRBV28 to TRBJ2-7, with no clear D. CDR1 is MDHEN, CDR2 SYDVKM, per germline. There are 13 residues in the CDR3. Trimming removed 3 bases at V and 2 bases at J, with 8 bases between. CDR3 bases: TGTGCCAGCAGTTTGCAGGTGGCCTACGAGCAGTACTTC. Its translation: CASSLQVAYEQYF.

This rearrangement joins TRBV30 to TRBJ1-6; D possibly corresponds to TRBD1 (5 bases). V was pared by 2 bases and J by 10 bases, with 21 bases between. Germline assignment: CDR1 GTSNPN and CDR2 SVGIG (reference sequence). The CDR3 consists of 16 residues. The CDR3 spells CAWSINPGDRGSPLHF. Here the CDR3 DNA reads TGTGCCTGGAGTATAAACCCGGGGGACCGCGGATCACCCCTCCACTTT.

J is TRBJ2-7 and V is TRBV6-1, with 7 bases aligning to TRBD1. Germline-derived CDR1 and CDR2 are MNHNS and SASEGT. This CDR3 contains 15 residues. V lost 1 base and J lost 5; bases outside the gene matches: 8. The DNA for the CDR3 is TGTGCCAGCAGTGAAGGTGGGACAGCAGTACACGAGCAGTACTTC. Amino acids: CASSEGGTAVHEQYF.

The chain joins TRBV14 to TRBJ1-2, with 10 positions matching TRBD1. This CDR3 spans 14 amino acids. The germline V gene has CDR1 SGHDN and CDR2 FVKESK. V lost 1 base to trimming and J lost 5 bases; unmatched junction nucleotides: 1. The CDR3 DNA reads as TGTGCCAGCAGCCAAGTGGGACAGGGGTATGGCTACACCTTC. It yields the protein CASSQVGQGYGYTF.